This is a list of T cell receptor beta chains from one sample in a study of cytomegalovirus exposure and HLA in healthy donors. Sequenced by immunoSEQ multiplex PCR; TCRdb stores in-frame clones only, minus some. The sample consists of about 130,000 clones, roughly 68% of them appearing once. Sequencing was carried out using PBMCs. These receptors originate from a woman in her 50s in good health and CMV-seropositive. Each CDR3 is given with its conserved first and last residue. A D gene is named only where the DNA matches it firmly. Some rows mark clone size as missing; the rest say once, few, many or name a class of expanded clone.

D gene	clone size	V gene	J gene	CDR3 protein	CDR3 DNA
.	.	TRBV11-2	TRBJ2-1	CASSLELGAPNIPYNEQFF	TGTGCCAGCAGCTTAGAATTGGGGGCCCCCAACATCCCCTACAATGAGCAGTTCTTC
.	few	TRBV5-1	TRBJ2-5	CASSSRGAGETQYF	TGCGCCAGCAGTTCTCGGGGGGCGGGGGAGACCCAGTACTTC
.	few	TRBV5-1	TRBJ2-6	CASQLQPTGANVLTF	TGCGCCAGCCAGTTACAACCAACTGGGGCCAACGTCCTGACTTTC
.	.	TRBV19	TRBJ1-1	CASRKDSLNTEAFF	TGTGCCAGTAGGAAAGACAGCCTGAACACTGAAGCTTTCTTT
.	.	TRBV6-5	TRBJ2-7	CASSYRQRGTYEQYF	TGTGCCAGCAGTTACCGGCAGAGAGGGACCTACGAGCAGTACTTC
.	.	TRBV5-5	TRBJ2-5	CASSAGTYQETQYF	TGTGCCAGCAGCGCCGGGACTTACCAAGAGACCCAGTACTTC
TRBD1	once	TRBV19	TRBJ1-1	CASSNRGRVVPNTEAFF	TGTGCCAGTAGCAACAGGGGTCGGGTCGTCCCTAACACTGAAGCTTTCTTT
.	.	TRBV7-2	TRBJ2-2	CASSPDWLPNTGELFF	TGTGCCAGCAGCCCCGACTGGCTGCCGAACACCGGGGAGCTGTTTTTT
.	.	TRBV7-9	TRBJ1-4	CASSLLFEKLFF	TGTGCCAGCAGCTTACTCTTTGAAAAACTGTTTTTT
.	.	TRBV7-6	TRBJ1-2	CASSLAAGDGYTF	TGTGCCAGCAGCTTAGCGGCAGGGGATGGCTACACCTTC
TRBD1	.	TRBV15	TRBJ2-7	CATSRTGEVHEQYF	TGTGCCACCAGCAGGACAGGGGAGGTCCACGAGCAGTACTTC
TRBD2	.	TRBV5-6	TRBJ2-5	CASSLVSGVQETQYF	TGTGCCAGCAGCTTGGTTAGCGGGGTCCAAGAGACCCAGTACTTC
TRBD1	.	TRBV19	TRBJ2-7	CASRDRVRYEQYF	TGTGCCAGCCGGGACAGGGTAAGATACGAGCAGTACTTC
.	.	TRBV19	TRBJ1-1	CASSRDSPTGRNTEAFF	TGTGCCAGTTCTCGGGACTCCCCTACGGGGAGGAACACTGAAGCTTTCTTT
TRBD1	.	TRBV7-9	TRBJ1-1	CASSLVRRGLTEAFF	TGTGCCAGCAGCTTAGTTCGCAGGGGGCTTACTGAAGCTTTCTTT
TRBD1	once	TRBV19	TRBJ2-2	CASIRGQGLNTGELFF	TGTGCCAGTATCCGGGGACAGGGGTTGAACACCGGGGAGCTGTTTTTT
.	.	TRBV7-8	TRBJ2-3	CASSFRTDTQYF	TGTGCCAGCAGCTTTCGGACAGATACGCAGTATTTT
TRBD1	.	TRBV25-1	TRBJ1-3	CASSPTTGTGNGNTIYF	TGTGCCAGCAGTCCCACGACCGGGACAGGGAACGGAAACACCATATATTTT
TRBD1	.	TRBV6-6	TRBJ2-7	CASRRPGQGYEQYF	TGTGCCAGCAGACGCCCGGGACAGGGGTACGAGCAGTACTTC
TRBD1	.	TRBV29-1	TRBJ2-2	CSVRTGHTGELFF	TGCAGCGTGCGGACAGGGCACACCGGGGAGCTGTTTTTT
TRBD1	.	TRBV7-2	TRBJ2-7	CASSPDRGRYEQYF	TGTGCCAGCAGCCCGGACAGGGGGCGGTACGAGCAGTACTTC
.	few	TRBV6-1	TRBJ1-1	CASSREMGTEAFF	TGTGCCAGCAGCAGGGAAATGGGAACTGAAGCTTTCTTT
.	few	TRBV6-1	TRBJ1-6	CATDSSYNSPLHF	TGTGCCACCGATAGCTCCTATAATTCACCCCTCCACTTT
TRBD1	once	TRBV7-2	TRBJ2-5	CASSSPQGAKTQYF	TGTGCCAGCAGCTCCCCGCAGGGGGCGAAGACCCAGTACTTC
.	.	TRBV27	TRBJ2-5	CASRTAGTQYF	TGTGCCAGTAGGACCGCGGGGACCCAGTACTTC
.	few	TRBV19	TRBJ1-1	CASSALRGNTEAFF	TGTGCCAGTAGTGCCCTCAGGGGGAACACTGAAGCTTTCTTT
TRBD2	.	TRBV6-5	TRBJ2-3	CATTGTSGAPDTQYF	TGTGCCACCACCGGGACTAGCGGGGCCCCAGATACGCAGTATTTT
.	.	TRBV27	TRBJ2-7	CASSFSRGGYEQYF	TGTGCCAGCAGTTTTAGCAGGGGCGGCTACGAGCAGTACTTC
.	few	TRBV6-1	TRBJ2-4	CASSRGDLAKNIQYF	TGTGCCAGCAGTCGGGGTGACCTAGCCAAAAACATTCAGTACTTC
.	.	TRBV12-5	TRBJ1-1	CASATSGAGRTFF	TGTGCTAGTGCTACGAGCGGGGCGGGACGAACTTTCTTT
TRBD2	.	TRBV4-2	TRBJ2-5	CATGLAGAGETQYF	TGTGCCACCGGACTAGCGGGGGCCGGGGAGACCCAGTACTTC
.	.	TRBV30	TRBJ1-3	CAHSGSSGNTIYF	TGTGCCCATTCCGGGTCCTCTGGAAACACCATATATTTT
TRBD1	.	TRBV5-1	TRBJ1-5	CASSLGDRGDDQPQHF	TGCGCCAGCAGCTTAGGGGACAGGGGGGACGATCAGCCCCAGCATTTT
TRBD2	.	TRBV2	TRBJ2-1	CASSPGTRTNEQFF	TGTGCCAGCAGTCCCGGGACTAGAACTAATGAGCAGTTCTTC
TRBD1	.	TRBV15	TRBJ2-7	CATSRDRGPYEQYF	TGTGCCACCAGCAGGGACAGGGGTCCCTACGAGCAGTACTTC
TRBD2	.	TRBV10-2	TRBJ2-3	CASRISGGSDTQYF	TGCGCCAGCAGGATTAGCGGGGGCAGCGATACGCAGTATTTT
TRBD1	.	TRBV9	TRBJ1-6	CASSVDGTGLNSPLHF	TGTGCCAGCAGCGTAGATGGGACAGGGCTCAATTCACCCCTCCACTTT